This T cell receptor (beta chain) was recovered during a study of beta chain features in type 1 diabetes. On the study more broadly: Patient and healthy donor groups were alike in age, gender and cell yields.

Turning to this clone: This CDR3 is also generated by other DNA sequences in the sample.

The ends were cut back, 2 bases at V and 4 bases at J, with 5 bases in the middle. Germline V CDR1 and CDR2: KGHSH, LQKENI. This CDR3 has 12 residues. Isolated RNA was reverse transcribed in full, so expressed TCRB transcripts were sequenced. Data came from immunoSEQ multiplex PCR; TCRdb stores just in-frame clones and leaves some out. The table shows about 150,000 clones, with approximately 9.9% occurring only once. Sample: central memory CD4+ T cells from blood. The sequence was collected from a woman in her late teens or twenties in good health. V is TRBV18 and J is TRBJ2-5; D unclear. For the CDR3, the DNA is TGTGCCAGCTCACCAGGCCGAGAGACCCAGTACTTC. Its protein product is CASSPGRETQYF.